The next 15 T cell receptor beta chains were all read from a single sample in a study of early stage breast cancer tumors. Using immunoSEQ multiplex PCR, the repertoire was profiled, and TCRdb retains in-frame clones only, with some absent. The sample carries about 51,000 clones, around 80% recorded once. The sequenced material came from blood. The receptor source for this set is a person in their 40s with breast cancer.

V and J are TRBV7-9 and TRBJ1-4, with 7 bases that match TRBD1. CDR1 is SEHNR, CDR2 FQNEAQ, per germline (reference sequence). The CDR3 runs to 18 residues. The trim removed 8 bases at V and 7 bases at J, leaving 22 bases unmatched. CDR3 sequence (DNA): TGTGCCAGCTCAGAGATAAACGGGATCCAGGGGGTTGGTGAAAAACTGTTTTTT. Encoded protein: CASSEINGIQGVGEKLFF.

This sequence joins TRBV7-2 and TRBJ1-1, with D uncertain. Per the germline V gene, CDR1 is SGHTA and CDR2 is FQGNSA. The V and J ends lost 6 bases and 4 bases respectively, with 12 bases between them. The CDR3 is 13 amino acids. In nucleotides, the CDR3 is TGTGCCAGCAGTCCCAAGGTGGGCACTGAAGCTTTCTTT. As protein: CASSPKVGTEAFF.

V and J are TRBV11-2 and TRBJ2-6; 8 bases agree with TRBD1. Per the germline V gene, CDR1 is SGHAT and CDR2 is FQNNGV. The CDR3 is 17 amino acids. Unmatched junction bases numbered 7, after V lost 6 bases and J lost 0 bases. The CDR3 sequence is CASRSDRELSGANVLTF. In DNA form, the CDR3 reads TGTGCCAGCAGATCGGACAGGGAACTCTCTGGGGCCAACGTCCTGACTTTC.

V is TRBV2 and J is TRBJ1-2; maybe TRBD1 (6 bases). The V gene lost 8 bases and the J gene lost 3 bases, with 13 bases spanning the gap. CDR1 SNHLY and CDR2 FYNNEI come from the germline V gene. The CDR3 sequence is 13 residues long. This CDR3 reads CASSRTADYGYTF. The CDR3 DNA follows: TGTGCCAGCTCACGGACAGCTGACTATGGCTACACCTTC.

The chain links TRBV5-1 to TRBJ2-1; D not resolved. The V and J ends lost 0 bases and 6 bases respectively, with 7 bases between them. The CDR3 is 13 residues long. The germline CDR1 and CDR2 sequences are SGHRS and YFSETQ. The CDR3 DNA is TGCGCCAGCAGCTTGGCCGTGGTCAATGAGCAGTTCTTC. This encodes CASSLAVVNEQFF.

A few counts support this clone. The chain couples TRBV6-1 to TRBJ1-1; D is unclear. Trimming removed 0 bases at V and 1 base at J, with 12 bases between. This CDR3 contains 16 residues. The germline gives CDR1 MNHNS, CDR2 SASEGT. DNA of the CDR3: TGTGCCAGCAGTGAAGCGGGGAACGTTAGGAACACTGAAGCTTTCTTT. It encodes CASSEAGNVRNTEAFF.

This chain joins TRBV9 and TRBJ2-7, with a tentative D call TRBD2 (5 bases). Germline V gene data show CDR1 as SGDLS and CDR2 as YYNGEE. This CDR3 region has 17 residues. The V and J ends lost 4 bases and 7 bases respectively, with 27 bases between them. CDR3 DNA: TGTGCCAGCAGCCCATTGGGGAGACCCCTACCCCCATTTGAGCAGTACTTC. It translates to CASSPLGRPLPPFEQYF.

The chain uses TRBV18 and TRBJ1-3; D not certain. The CDR3 sequence is 15 residues long. In germline, CDR1 is KGHSH, CDR2 LQKENI. V lost 1 base, J lost 0 bases, and 7 bases lay in between. This CDR3 reads CASSPQARSGNTIYF. In DNA, the CDR3 is TGTGCCAGCTCACCACAGGCCCGCTCTGGAAACACCATATATTTT.

The chain couples TRBV11-3 to TRBJ2-3, with no clear D. Germline CDR1 reads SGHNT; CDR2 reads YENEEA. CDR3 length: 17 residues. Trimming stripped 2 bases from V and 2 bases from J, with 17 bases between. In DNA, the CDR3 is TGTGCCAGCAGCTTAAGGACGATGGTGGGCCACACAGATACGCAGTATTTT. This gives the protein CASSLRTMVGHTDTQYF.

The rearrangement joins TRBV6-5 to TRBJ2-7; no definite D call. Germline CDR1 reads MNHEY; CDR2 reads SVGAGI. The V gene lost 5 bases and the J gene lost 3 bases, with 5 bases spanning the gap. The CDR3 loop spans 11 amino acids. The CDR3 is CASSRLYEQYF. CDR3 nucleotide sequence: TGTGCCAGCAGTCGGCTCTACGAGCAGTACTTC.

V usage is TRBV7-2 and J usage is TRBJ1-5; TRBD1 matches 7 bases. V dropped 5 bases and J dropped 1; count of bases not matched to a gene: 5. CDR3 length equals 15 residues. Germline V gene data show CDR1 as SGHTA and CDR2 as FQGNSA. CDR3 in DNA: TGTGCCAGCAGCCCCCAGGGGGTAAGCAATCAGCCCCAGCATTTT. Translated: CASSPQGVSNQPQHF.

J is TRBJ1-5 and V is TRBV10-3; D not resolved. The ends were cut back, 3 bases at V and 1 base at J, with 4 bases in the middle. The CDR3 spans 13 residues. CDR1 and CDR2 from the germline V gene are ENHRY and SYGVKD. The CDR3 nucleotides read TGTGCCATCAGTGACTTCAGCAATCAGCCCCAGCATTTT. Protein product: CAISDFSNQPQHF.

The chain is built from TRBV7-9 and TRBJ2-5, with 7 bases aligning to TRBD2. The V gene's germline CDR1 is SEHNR and CDR2 FQNEAQ (reference sequence). The CDR3 has 15 residues. The trim removed 1 base at V and 3 bases at J, leaving 5 bases unmatched. CDR3 in DNA: TGTGCCAGCAGCTTAGTGGCGGGAGTCAAAGAGACCCAGTACTTC. It codes for CASSLVAGVKETQYF.

The rearrangement links TRBV11-3 to TRBJ1-1; D is undetermined. The germline CDR1 and CDR2 sequences are SGHNT and YENEEA. This CDR3 contains 13 residues. Trimming left V 5 bases short and J 5 bases short, with 12 bases between. The CDR3 DNA sequence: TGTGCCAGCAGCCGCGAGGGTTTAACTGAAGCTTTCTTT. It translates to CASSREGLTEAFF.

The chain combines TRBV7-8 with TRBJ2-1, with TRBD2 matching 14 bases. J lost 8 bases, V lost 3 bases, and 3 bases had no gene match. Germline CDR1 SGHVS, CDR2 FQNEAQ. The CDR3 covers 15 residues. The CDR3 here is CASSFRGLAGDEQFF. The CDR3 bases are TGTGCCAGCAGCTTTCGGGGACTAGCGGGAGATGAGCAGTTCTTC.